Presented here are 2 T cell receptor beta chains from one specimen sequenced in a study of T cells in Graves' hyperthyroidism and ophthalmopathy. From RNA transcripts, TCR beta CDR3 regions were amplified. A first-round RT-PCR of the TCR CDR3 used the HTBI primer set. TCRdb re-derived calls from the multiplex PCR reads in MiXCR, one entry per CDR3 protein. This table has about 96,000 distinct CDR3 sequences, roughly 49% appearing once. The sample consisted of blood. Receptor source: a woman aged 40 to 49 with Graves' hyperthyroidism.

In this sample, this clonotype turned up once. A much bigger clone sits one base away, suggesting this may be a read error. The CDR3 reads CASSLGGYYGYTF. The CDR3 nucleotides are TGTGCCAGCAGCCTTGGAGGGTACTATGGCTACACCTTC. V and J are TRBV7-3 and TRBJ1-2; D gene ambiguous. The CDR3 covers 13 residues. Germline values: CDR1 SGHTA, CDR2 FQGTGA. The ends were cut back, 5 bases at V and 3 bases at J, with 10 bases in the middle.

This clonotype has a count of ten or more. The chain has TRBV12-3 or TRBV12-4 and TRBJ2-7, with TRBD1 identical over 12 bases. The CDR3 runs 13 residues. V shed 8 bases and J 2 bases; nucleotides not matched to a gene: 1. The CDR3, as DNA: TGTGCCAGCGGGGACAGGGGGCCCTACGAGCAGTACTTC. Translating it yields CASGDRGPYEQYF.